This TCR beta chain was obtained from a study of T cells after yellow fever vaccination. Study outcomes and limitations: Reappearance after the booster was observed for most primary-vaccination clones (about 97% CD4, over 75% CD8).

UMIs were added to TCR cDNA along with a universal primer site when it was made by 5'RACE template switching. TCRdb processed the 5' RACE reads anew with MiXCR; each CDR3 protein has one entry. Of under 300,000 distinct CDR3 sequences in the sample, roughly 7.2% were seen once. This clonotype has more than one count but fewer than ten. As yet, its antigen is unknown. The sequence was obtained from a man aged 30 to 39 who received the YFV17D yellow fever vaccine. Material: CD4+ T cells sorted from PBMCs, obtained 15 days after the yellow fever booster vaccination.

For the CDR3, the DNA is TGTGCCAGCAGCCCTGGGTCCCTAAAGGCAGATACGCAGTATTTT. It encodes CASSPGSLKADTQYF. The J gene is TRBJ2-3, the V gene TRBV28; D call uncertain. The V end was cut by 6 bases, the J end by 4 bases, with 17 bases between. In germline, CDR1 is MDHEN, CDR2 SYDVKM. The CDR3 runs 15 residues. The complete variable domain, with remaining parts taken from reference TRBV28 and TRBJ2-3, reads DVKVTQSSRYLVKRTGEKVFLECVQDMDHENMFWYRQDPGLGLRLIYFSYDVKMKEKGDIPEGYSVSREKKERFSLILESASTNQTSMYLCASSPGSLKADTQYFGPGTRLTVL.